Presented here are 9 T cell receptor beta chains from one specimen sequenced in a study of PD-1 blockade in classical Hodgkin lymphoma. Assay used: immunoSEQ multiplex PCR; TCRdb lists only in-frame clones, some missing. This sample carries tens of thousands of clones, nearly 70% of them seen once, and the ten largest clones take around 2.4%. Time point meaning: cycle 4 day 1 (C4D1), after more than five weeks of nivolumab. Relapse after autologous stem cell transplantation occurred in every patient, and brentuximab vedotin exposure varied. The source material was peripheral blood mononuclear cells (PBMCs), sampled before the fourth cycle of nivolumab. Receptors were obtained from a human donor with classical Hodgkin lymphoma.

This chain joins TRBV6-5 and TRBJ1-2; D perhaps matches TRBD1 (5 bases). V was shortened by 2 bases and J by 3 bases, with 10 bases between the two germline ends. The CDR3 runs 14 residues. Per germline, CDR1 MNHEY and CDR2 SVGAGI. This chain's CDR3 is CASSYSEGDYGYTF. The CDR3 DNA reads as TGTGCCAGCAGTTACAGCGAAGGGGACTATGGCTACACCTTC.

This clone was seen only once. The rearrangement uses TRBV7-2 and TRBJ2-5; 7 bases map to TRBD2. The CDR3 runs to 15 residues. Germline V gene lookup returns CDR1 SGHTA and CDR2 FQGNSA. V shed 5 bases and J 5 bases; nucleotides not matched to a gene: 11. CDR3 in DNA: TGTGCCAGCAGCCCCCGAGGGGACGGGGGGGAGACCCAGTACTTC. Its protein product is CASSPRGDGGETQYF.

The sample holds a few counts of this clone. The J gene is TRBJ2-7, the V gene TRBV25-1, with 11 bases that match TRBD1. This CDR3 spans 13 amino acids. Trimming cost V 5 bases and J 6 bases; bases outside gene matches: 3. Per the germline V gene, CDR1 is MGHDK and CDR2 is SYGVNS. In DNA, the CDR3 is TGTGCCAGCAGTCTCGGGACAGGGGGCGAGCAGTACTTC. This codes for CASSLGTGGEQYF.

This clone was counted only a few times. The chain uses TRBV27 and TRBJ1-4; 7 positions match TRBD1. Germline V CDR1 and CDR2: MNHEY, SMNVEV (reference sequence). The length of the CDR3 is 14 residues. J gave up 4 bases and V 5 bases, and 4 bases lay outside the gene matches. This CDR3 reads CASSQDRLNEKLFF. The CDR3 DNA reads as TGTGCCAGCAGTCAGGACAGGCTTAATGAAAAACTGTTTTTT.

Remarks on this clone: Sequence at one end of the junction differs from germline and may be a read error. The rearrangement joins TRBV6-1 to TRBJ1-2, with 7 positions matching TRBD1. Germline assignment: CDR1 MNHNS and CDR2 SASEGT. This CDR3 is built from 13 residues. CDR3 sequence: CGSISGTDYGYTF. The CDR3 DNA reads TGTGGCAGCATCTCCGGGACAGACTATGGCTACACCTTC.

V gene TRBV2 combines with J gene TRBJ2-2; 7 bases match TRBD2. CDR1 is SNHLY, CDR2 FYNNEI, per germline. The V segment lost 4 bases and the J segment 5 bases; nucleotides outside the gene matches: 7. The CDR3 loop spans 15 amino acids. In DNA form, the CDR3 reads TGTGCCAGCAGTGGATGGGGTAGCGGGACCGGGGAGCTGTTTTTT. Encoded protein: CASSGWGSGTGELFF.

The CDR3 nucleotides are TGTGCCAGCAGCTCCCGTCTCGGCGGGGGTTACAATGAGCAGTTCTTC. Translation: CASSSRLGGGYNEQFF. V usage is TRBV11-1 and J usage is TRBJ2-1; 7 bases are shared with TRBD2. The V segment lost 4 bases and the J segment 4 bases; nucleotides outside the gene matches: 10. From germline, CDR1 is SGHAT and CDR2 FQDESV (reference sequence). The CDR3 runs to 16 residues.

A single count supports this clone. The chain is built from TRBV11-2 and TRBJ2-1; no definite D call. The CDR3 runs to 14 residues. V lost 2 bases and J 2 bases, leaving 7 bases between the germline ends. CDR1 SGHAT and CDR2 FQNNGV come from the germline V gene. The CDR3 DNA sequence: TGTGCCAGCAGCTTAATTACCACCTACAATGAGCAGTTCTTC. Protein product: CASSLITTYNEQFF. Drawing the rest from reference TRBV11-2 and TRBJ2-1, the complete variable domain is EAGVAQSPRYKIIEKRQSVAFWCNPISGHATLYWYQQILGQGPKLLIQFQNNGVVDDSQLPKDRFSAERLKGVDSTLKIQPAKLEDSAVYLCASSLITTYNEQFFGPGTRLTVL.

The chain links TRBV5-1 to TRBJ2-7, with D unclear. The CDR3 length is 12 residues. V was pared by 0 bases and J by 6 bases, with 7 bases between. The germline V gene encodes CDR1 SGHRS and CDR2 YFSETQ. The CDR3 loop is CASSLGRSEQYF. In DNA, the CDR3 is TGCGCCAGCAGCTTGGGGCGCAGCGAGCAGTACTTC.